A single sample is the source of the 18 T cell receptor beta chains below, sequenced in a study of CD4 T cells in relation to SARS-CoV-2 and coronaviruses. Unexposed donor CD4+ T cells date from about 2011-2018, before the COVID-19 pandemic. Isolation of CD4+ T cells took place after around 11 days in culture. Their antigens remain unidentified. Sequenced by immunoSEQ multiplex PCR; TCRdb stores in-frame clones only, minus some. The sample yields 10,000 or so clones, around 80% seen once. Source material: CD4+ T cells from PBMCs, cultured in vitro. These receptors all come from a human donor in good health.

DNA of the CDR3: TGTGCCAGCAGCCCCCGGTCGGATGGCTATGGCTACACCTTC. Translating gives CASSPRSDGYGYTF. V is TRBV3-1 (or the pseudogene TRBV3-2) and J is TRBJ1-2, with unresolved D. From germline, CDR1 is LGHDT and CDR2 YNNKEL (reference sequence). V lost 4 bases to trimming and J lost 4 bases, with 13 bases between them. This CDR3 is built from 14 residues.

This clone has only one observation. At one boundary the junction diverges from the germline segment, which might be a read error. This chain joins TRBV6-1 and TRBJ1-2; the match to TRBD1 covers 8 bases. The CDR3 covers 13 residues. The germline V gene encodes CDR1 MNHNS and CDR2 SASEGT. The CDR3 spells CASSDRDRSSGRF. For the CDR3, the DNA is TGTGCCAGCAGTGACCGGGACAGGTCGTCTGGTCGCTTC.

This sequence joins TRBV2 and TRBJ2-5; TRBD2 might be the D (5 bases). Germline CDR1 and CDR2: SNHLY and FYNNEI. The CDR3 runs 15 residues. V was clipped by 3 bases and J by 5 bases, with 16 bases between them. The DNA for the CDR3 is TGTGCCAGCAGTGATGAAGCAAGGTCGGGGGAGACCCAGTACTTC. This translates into CASSDEARSGETQYF.

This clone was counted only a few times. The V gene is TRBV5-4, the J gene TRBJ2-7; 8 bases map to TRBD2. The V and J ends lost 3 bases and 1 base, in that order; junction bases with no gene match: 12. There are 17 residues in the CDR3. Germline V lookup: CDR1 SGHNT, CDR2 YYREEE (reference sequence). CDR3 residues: CASSSLNIAGSSYEQYF. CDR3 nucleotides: TGTGCCAGCAGCTCCCTAAATATAGCGGGAAGTTCCTACGAGCAGTACTTC.

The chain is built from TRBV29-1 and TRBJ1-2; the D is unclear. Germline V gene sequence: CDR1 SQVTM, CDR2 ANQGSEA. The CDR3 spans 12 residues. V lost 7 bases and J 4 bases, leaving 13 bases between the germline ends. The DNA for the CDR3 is TGCAGCGCTGCGAGGGAGGGCTATGGCTACACCTTC. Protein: CSAAREGYGYTF.

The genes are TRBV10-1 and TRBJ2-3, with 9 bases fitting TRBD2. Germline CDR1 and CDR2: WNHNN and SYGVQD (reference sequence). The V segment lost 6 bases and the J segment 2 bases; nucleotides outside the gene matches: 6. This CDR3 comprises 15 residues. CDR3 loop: CASSLTSGYTDTQYF. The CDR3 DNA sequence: TGCGCCAGCAGCTTAACTAGCGGGTACACAGATACGCAGTATTTT.

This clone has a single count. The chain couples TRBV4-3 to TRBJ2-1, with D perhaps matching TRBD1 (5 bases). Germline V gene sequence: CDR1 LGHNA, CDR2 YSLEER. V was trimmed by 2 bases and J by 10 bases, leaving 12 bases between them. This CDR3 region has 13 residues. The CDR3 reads CASSQLTAREQFF. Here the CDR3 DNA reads TGCGCCAGCAGCCAATTGACAGCCCGCGAGCAGTTCTTC.

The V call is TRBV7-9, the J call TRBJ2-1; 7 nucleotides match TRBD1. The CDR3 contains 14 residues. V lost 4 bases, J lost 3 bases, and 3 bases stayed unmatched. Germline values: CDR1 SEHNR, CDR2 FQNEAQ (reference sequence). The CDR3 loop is CASSSRDSYNEQFF. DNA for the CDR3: TGTGCCAGCAGCTCCCGGGACAGCTACAATGAGCAGTTCTTC.

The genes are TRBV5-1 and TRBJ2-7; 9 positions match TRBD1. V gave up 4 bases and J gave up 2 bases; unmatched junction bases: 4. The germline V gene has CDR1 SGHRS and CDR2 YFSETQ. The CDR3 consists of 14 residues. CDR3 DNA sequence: TGCGCCAGCAGCGGGGACAGGGTCCCCTACGAGCAGTACTTC. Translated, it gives CASSGDRVPYEQYF.

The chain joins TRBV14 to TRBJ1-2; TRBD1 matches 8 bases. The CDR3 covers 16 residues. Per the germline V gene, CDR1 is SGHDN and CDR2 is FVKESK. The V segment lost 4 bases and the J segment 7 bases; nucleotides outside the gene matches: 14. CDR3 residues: CASSPRQGPMSGGYTF. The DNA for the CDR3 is TGTGCCAGCAGCCCTAGACAGGGGCCTATGTCGGGTGGCTACACCTTC.

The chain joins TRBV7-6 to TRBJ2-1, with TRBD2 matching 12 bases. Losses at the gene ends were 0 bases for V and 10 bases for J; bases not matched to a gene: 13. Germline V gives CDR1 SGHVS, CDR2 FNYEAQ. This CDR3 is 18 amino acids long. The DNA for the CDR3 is TGTGCCAGCAGCTTAGCGTTTGGTCTAGCGGGGGGGGTATGGGAGCAGTTCTTC. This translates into CASSLAFGLAGGVWEQFF. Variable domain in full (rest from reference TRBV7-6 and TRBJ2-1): GAGVSQSPRYKVTKRGQDVALRCDPISGHVSLYWYRQALGQGPEFLTYFNYEAQQDKSGLPNDRFSAERPEGSISTLTIQRTEQRDSAMYRCASSLAFGLAGGVWEQFFGPGTRLTVL.

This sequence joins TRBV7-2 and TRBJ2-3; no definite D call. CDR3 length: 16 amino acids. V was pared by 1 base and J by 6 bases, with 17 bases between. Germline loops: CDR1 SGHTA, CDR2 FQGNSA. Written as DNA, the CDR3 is TGTGCCAGCAGCTTAGTGTTTTCGAATGGTGCGGATACGCAGTATTTT. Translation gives CASSLVFSNGADTQYF.

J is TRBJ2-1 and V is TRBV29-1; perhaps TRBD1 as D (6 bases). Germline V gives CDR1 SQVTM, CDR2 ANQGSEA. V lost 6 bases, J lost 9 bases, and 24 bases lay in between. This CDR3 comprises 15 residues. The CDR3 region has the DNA TGCAGCGTCAACGGACCTTACAGGGATAGTGGTGAGCAGTTCTTC. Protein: CSVNGPYRDSGEQFF.

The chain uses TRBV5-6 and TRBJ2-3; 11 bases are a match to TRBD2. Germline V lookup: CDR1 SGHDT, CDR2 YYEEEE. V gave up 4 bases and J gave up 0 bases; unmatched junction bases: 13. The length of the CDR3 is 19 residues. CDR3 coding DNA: TGTGCCAGCAGCCCGACTAGCCTAGCGGGGGGTTTGAGCACAGATACGCAGTATTTT. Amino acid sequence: CASSPTSLAGGLSTDTQYF.

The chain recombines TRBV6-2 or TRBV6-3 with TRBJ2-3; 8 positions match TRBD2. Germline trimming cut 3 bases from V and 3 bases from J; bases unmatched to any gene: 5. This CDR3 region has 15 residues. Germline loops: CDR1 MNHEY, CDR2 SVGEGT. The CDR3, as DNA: TGTGCCAGCAGTTATCAGCGGGGGCCTACAGATACGCAGTATTTT. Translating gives CASSYQRGPTDTQYF.

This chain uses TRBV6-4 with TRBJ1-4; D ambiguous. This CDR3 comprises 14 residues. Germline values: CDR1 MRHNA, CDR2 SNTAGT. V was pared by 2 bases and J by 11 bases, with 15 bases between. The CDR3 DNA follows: TGTGCCAGCAGTGACGCCCGCGTTGGATGGAAACTGTTTTTT. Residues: CASSDARVGWKLFF.

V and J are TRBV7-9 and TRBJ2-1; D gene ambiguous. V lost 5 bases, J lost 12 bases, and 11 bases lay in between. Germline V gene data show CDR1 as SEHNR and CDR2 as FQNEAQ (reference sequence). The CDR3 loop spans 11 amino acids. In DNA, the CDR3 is TGTGCCAGCAGCGCGGCCGGGCCGCAGTTCTTC. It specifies CASSAAGPQFF.

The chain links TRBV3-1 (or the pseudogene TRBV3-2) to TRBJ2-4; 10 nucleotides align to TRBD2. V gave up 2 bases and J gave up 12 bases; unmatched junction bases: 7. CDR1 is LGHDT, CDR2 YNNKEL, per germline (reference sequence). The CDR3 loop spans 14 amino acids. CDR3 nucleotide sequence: TGTGCCAGCAGCCAATTCGCTAGCGGGAGCTCTCAGTACTTC. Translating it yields CASSQFASGSSQYF.